The 4 T cell receptor beta chains presented below share a single source sample, sequenced in a study of cytomegalovirus exposure and HLA in healthy donors. The PCR employed 60 Vbeta primers together with 13 Jbeta primers. Generated by immunoSEQ multiplex PCR, the TCRdb table keeps only in-frame clones and is missing some. The sample has 80,000 to 130,000 clones; around 84% are singletons. Material for sequencing was PBMCs. These receptor sequences come from a woman under 30 in good health and CMV-seronegative.

This clone was seen a handful of times. J is TRBJ2-7 and V is TRBV6-6; D possibly corresponds to TRBD1 (6 bases). The CDR3 has 12 residues. CDR1 is MNHNY and CDR2 is SVGAGI in the germline V gene (reference sequence). The V end lost 8 bases, the J end lost 2 bases, and 10 bases lay between the germline ends. The chain's CDR3 is CASRRDTYEQYF. The CDR3 nucleotides are TGTGCCAGCCGCCGGGACACCTACGAGCAGTACTTC.

The gene calls are TRBV2 and TRBJ1-2; the D is unclear. The CDR3 totals 14 residues. With 6 bases removed from V and 2 bases from J, the gap between germline ends came to 13 bases. From germline, CDR1 is SNHLY and CDR2 FYNNEI. CDR3 nucleotide sequence: TGTGCCAGCAGCGTAGGGAGGGTAAACTATGGCTACACCTTC. Its translation: CASSVGRVNYGYTF.

The rearrangement uses TRBV13 and TRBJ2-2; 7 bases line up with TRBD1. Germline values: CDR1 PRHDT, CDR2 FYEKMQ (reference sequence). The CDR3 consists of 16 residues. V lost 2 bases and J lost 6; bases outside the gene matches: 9. The CDR3 DNA reads as TGTGCCAGCAGCTTATACTTTGGACAGGTTTCCGGGGAGCTGTTTTTT. Residues: CASSLYFGQVSGELFF.

The V gene is TRBV9, the J gene TRBJ1-5; D gene ambiguous. CDR3 length: 15 residues. Trimming cost V 4 bases and J 0 bases, with 11 bases left between them. CDR1 is SGDLS and CDR2 is YYNGEE in the germline V gene. The chain's CDR3 is CASSPRGTSNQPQHF. CDR3 nucleotides: TGTGCCAGCAGCCCCCGCGGCACTAGCAATCAGCCCCAGCATTTT.